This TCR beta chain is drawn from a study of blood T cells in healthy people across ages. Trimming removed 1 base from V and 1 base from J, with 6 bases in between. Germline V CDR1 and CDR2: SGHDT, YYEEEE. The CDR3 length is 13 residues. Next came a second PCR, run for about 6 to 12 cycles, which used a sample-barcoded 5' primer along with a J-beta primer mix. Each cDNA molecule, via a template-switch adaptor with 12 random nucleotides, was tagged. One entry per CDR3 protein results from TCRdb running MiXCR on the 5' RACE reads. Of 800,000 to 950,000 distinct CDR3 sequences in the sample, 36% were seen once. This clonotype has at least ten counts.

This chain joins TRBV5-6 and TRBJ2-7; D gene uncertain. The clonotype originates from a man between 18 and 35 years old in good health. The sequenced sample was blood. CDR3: CASSLTASYEQYF. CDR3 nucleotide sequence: TGTGCCAGCAGCTTGACGGCTTCCTACGAGCAGTACTTC.